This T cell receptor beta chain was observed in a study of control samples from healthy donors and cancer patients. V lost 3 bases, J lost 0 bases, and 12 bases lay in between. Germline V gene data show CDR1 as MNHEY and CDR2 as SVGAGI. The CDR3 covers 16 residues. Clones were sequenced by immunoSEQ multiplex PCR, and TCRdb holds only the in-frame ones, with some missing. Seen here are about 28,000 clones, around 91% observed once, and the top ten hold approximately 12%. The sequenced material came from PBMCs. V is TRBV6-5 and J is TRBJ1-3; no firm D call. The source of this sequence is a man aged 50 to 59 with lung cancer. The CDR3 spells CASSYRGDSSGNTIYF. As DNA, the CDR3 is TGTGCCAGCAGTTATCGAGGAGATAGCTCTGGAAACACCATATATTTT.